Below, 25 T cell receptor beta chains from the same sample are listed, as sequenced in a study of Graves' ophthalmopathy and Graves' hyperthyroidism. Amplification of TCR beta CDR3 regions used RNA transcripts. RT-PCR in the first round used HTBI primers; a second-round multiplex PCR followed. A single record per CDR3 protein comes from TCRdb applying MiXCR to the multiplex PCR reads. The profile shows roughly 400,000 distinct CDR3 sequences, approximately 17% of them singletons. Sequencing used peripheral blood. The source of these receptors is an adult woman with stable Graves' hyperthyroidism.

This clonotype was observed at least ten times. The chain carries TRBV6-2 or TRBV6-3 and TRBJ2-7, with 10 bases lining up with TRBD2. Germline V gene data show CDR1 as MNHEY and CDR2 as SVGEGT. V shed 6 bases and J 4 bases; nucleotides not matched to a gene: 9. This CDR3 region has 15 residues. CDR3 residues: CASRRSGTSDYEQYF. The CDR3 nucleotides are TGTGCCAGCAGGCGGTCCGGGACTAGCGATTACGAGCAGTACTTC.

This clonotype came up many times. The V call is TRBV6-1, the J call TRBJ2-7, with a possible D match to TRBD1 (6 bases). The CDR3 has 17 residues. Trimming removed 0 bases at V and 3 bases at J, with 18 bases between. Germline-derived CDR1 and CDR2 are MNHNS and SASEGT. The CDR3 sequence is CASSEAISGGNRYEQYF. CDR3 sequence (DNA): TGTGCCAGCAGTGAAGCGATTTCTGGGGGCAATCGCTACGAGCAGTACTTC.

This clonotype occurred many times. CDR3 region: CASSDDSGRPDEQYF. For the CDR3, the DNA is TGTGCCAGCAGTGACGATAGCGGGAGACCGGACGAGCAGTACTTC. The chain links TRBV6-1 to TRBJ2-7; 9 nucleotides line up with TRBD2. With V trimmed by 3 bases and J by 5 bases, 8 bases remained unmatched. Germline V lookup: CDR1 MNHNS, CDR2 SASEGT. The CDR3 is 15 amino acids.

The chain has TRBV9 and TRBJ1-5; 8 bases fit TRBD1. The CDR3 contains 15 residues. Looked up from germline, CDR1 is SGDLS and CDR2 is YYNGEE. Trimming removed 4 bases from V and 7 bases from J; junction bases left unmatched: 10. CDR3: CASSPGQGGEQPQHF. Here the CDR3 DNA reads TGTGCCAGCAGCCCCGGACAGGGCGGCGAACAGCCCCAGCATTTT.

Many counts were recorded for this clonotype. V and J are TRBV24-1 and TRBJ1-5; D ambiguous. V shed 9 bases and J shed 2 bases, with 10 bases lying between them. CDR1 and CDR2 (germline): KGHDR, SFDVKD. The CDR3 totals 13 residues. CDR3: CATSYTGNQPQHF. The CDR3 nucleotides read TGTGCCACCTCCTACACAGGCAATCAGCCCCAGCATTTT.

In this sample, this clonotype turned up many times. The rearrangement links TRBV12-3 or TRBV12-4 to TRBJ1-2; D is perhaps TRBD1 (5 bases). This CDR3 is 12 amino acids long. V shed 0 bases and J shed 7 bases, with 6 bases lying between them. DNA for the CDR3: TGTGCCAGCAGTTTAGCGAGGGGTGGCTACACCTTC. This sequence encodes CASSLARGGYTF.

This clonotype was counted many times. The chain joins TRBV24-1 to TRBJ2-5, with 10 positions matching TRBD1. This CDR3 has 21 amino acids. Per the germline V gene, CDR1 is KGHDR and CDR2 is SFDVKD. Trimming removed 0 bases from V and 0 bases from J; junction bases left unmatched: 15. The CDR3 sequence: CATSDLHLRFSGQGYQETQYF. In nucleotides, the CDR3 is TGTGCCACCAGTGATTTGCATCTGAGGTTCTCGGGACAGGGGTACCAAGAGACCCAGTACTTC.

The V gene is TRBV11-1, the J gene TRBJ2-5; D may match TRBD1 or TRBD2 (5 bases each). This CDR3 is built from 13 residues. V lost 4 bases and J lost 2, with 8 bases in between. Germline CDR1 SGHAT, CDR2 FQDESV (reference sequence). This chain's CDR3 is CASSSGRQETQYF. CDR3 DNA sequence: TGTGCCAGCAGCTCGGGACGGCAAGAGACCCAGTACTTC.

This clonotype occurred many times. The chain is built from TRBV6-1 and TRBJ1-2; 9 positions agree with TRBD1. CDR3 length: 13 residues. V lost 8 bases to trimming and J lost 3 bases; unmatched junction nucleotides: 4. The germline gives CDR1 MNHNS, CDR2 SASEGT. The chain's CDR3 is CASARQGDYGYTF. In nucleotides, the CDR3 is TGTGCCAGCGCCCGACAGGGGGACTATGGCTACACCTTC.

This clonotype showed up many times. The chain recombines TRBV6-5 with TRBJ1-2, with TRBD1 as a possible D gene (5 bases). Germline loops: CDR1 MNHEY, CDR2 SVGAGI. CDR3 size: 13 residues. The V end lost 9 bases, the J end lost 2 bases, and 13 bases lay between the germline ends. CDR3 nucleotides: TGTGCCAGTGATGCAACAGGCAACTATGGCTACACCTTC. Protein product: CASDATGNYGYTF.

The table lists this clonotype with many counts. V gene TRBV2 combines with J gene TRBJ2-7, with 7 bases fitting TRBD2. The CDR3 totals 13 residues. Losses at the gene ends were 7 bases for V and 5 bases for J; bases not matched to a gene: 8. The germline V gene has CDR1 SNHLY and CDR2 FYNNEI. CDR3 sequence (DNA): TGTGCCAGCAACTTGGGGGGGGAGGACGAGCAGTACTTC. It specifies CASNLGGEDEQYF.

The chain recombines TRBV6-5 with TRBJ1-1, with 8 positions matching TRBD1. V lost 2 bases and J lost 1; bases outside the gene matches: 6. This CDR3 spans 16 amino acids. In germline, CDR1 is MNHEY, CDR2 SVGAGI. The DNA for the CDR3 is TGTGCCAGCAGTTACCGACGGACAGGGCCGAACACTGAAGCTTTCTTT. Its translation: CASSYRRTGPNTEAFF.

The CDR3 DNA sequence: TGTGCCACCAGTGAGCCCCCGGGGACATCTAGAAACACCATATATTTT. Residues: CATSEPPGTSRNTIYF. This chain links TRBV24-1 with TRBJ1-3; weak D call: TRBD1 (6 bases). Trimming took 4 bases from V and 5 from J, leaving 17 bases between them. CDR1 is KGHDR and CDR2 is SFDVKD in the germline V gene. There are 16 residues in the CDR3.

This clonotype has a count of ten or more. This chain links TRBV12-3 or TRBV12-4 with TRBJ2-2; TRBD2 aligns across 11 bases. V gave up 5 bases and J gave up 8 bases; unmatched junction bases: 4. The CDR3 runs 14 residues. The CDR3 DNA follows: TGTGCCAGCAGTCCTAGCGGGAGGTTTGGGGAGCTGTTTTTT. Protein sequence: CASSPSGRFGELFF.

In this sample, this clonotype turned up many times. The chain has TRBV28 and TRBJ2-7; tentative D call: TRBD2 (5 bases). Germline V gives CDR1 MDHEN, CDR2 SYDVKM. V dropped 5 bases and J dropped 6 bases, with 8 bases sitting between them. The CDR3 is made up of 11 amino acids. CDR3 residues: CASSHTSEQYF. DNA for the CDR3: TGTGCCAGCAGTCATACTAGCGAGCAGTACTTC.

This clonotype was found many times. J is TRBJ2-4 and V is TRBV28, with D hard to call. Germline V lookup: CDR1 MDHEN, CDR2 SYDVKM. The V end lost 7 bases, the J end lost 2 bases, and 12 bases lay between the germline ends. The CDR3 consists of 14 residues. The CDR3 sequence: CASTYSMSKNIQYF. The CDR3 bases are TGTGCCAGCACCTACAGCATGTCCAAAAACATTCAGTACTTC.

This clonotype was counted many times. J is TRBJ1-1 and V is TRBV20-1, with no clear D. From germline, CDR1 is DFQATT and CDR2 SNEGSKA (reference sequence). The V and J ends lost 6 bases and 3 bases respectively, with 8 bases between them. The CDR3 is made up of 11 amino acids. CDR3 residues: CSAPSDTEAFF. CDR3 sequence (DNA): TGCAGTGCCCCCTCTGACACTGAAGCTTTCTTT.

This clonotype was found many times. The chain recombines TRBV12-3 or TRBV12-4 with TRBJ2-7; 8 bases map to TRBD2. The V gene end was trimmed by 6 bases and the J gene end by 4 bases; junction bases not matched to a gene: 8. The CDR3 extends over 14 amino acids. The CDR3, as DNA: TGTGCCAGCAGGCCAGCGGGAGTAGTTTACGAGCAGTACTTC. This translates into CASRPAGVVYEQYF.

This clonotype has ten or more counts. The CDR3: CASTGTLNTEAFF. Written as DNA, the CDR3 is TGTGCCAGCACTGGGACCTTGAACACTGAAGCTTTCTTT. The J gene is TRBJ1-1, the V gene TRBV6-1, with D perhaps matching TRBD1 (5 bases). The CDR3 consists of 13 residues. The germline V gene has CDR1 MNHNS and CDR2 SASEGT. Trimming shortened V by 7 bases and J by 0 bases, and 9 bases separated the two germline ends.

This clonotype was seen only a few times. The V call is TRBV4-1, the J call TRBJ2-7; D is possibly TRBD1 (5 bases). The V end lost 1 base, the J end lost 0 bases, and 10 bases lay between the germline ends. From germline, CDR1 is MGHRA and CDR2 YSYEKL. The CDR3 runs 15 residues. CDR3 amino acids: CASSQATVSSYEQYF. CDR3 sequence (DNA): TGCGCCAGCAGCCAAGCGACAGTTTCCTCCTACGAGCAGTACTTC.

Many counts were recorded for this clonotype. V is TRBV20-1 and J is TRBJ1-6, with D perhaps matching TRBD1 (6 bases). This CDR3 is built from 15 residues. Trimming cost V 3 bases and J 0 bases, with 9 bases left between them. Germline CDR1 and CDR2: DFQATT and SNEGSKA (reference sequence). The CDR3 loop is CSARDSSSYNSPLHF. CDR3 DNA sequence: TGCAGTGCTAGGGACAGCAGCTCCTATAATTCACCCCTCCACTTT.

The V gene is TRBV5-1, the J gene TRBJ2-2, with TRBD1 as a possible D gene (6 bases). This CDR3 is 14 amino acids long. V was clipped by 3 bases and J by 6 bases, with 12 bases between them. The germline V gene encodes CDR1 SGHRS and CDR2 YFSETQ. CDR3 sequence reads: CASSSTGFSGELFF. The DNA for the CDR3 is TGCGCCAGCAGCTCTACAGGGTTTTCCGGGGAGCTGTTTTTT. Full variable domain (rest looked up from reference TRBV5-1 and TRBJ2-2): KAGVTQTPRYLIKTRGQQVTLSCSPISGHRSVSWYQQTPGQGLQFLFEYFSETQRNKGNFPGRFSGRQFSNSRSEMNVSTLELGDSALYLCASSSTGFSGELFFGEGSRLTVL.

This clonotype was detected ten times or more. The CDR3 region has the DNA TGCGCCAGCAGCCAGGGTGTGGGGCAGGTTGGCTACACCTTC. The encoded protein is CASSQGVGQVGYTF. The chain uses TRBV4-3 and TRBJ1-2; TRBD1 is a possible D gene (5 bases). Germline CDR1 and CDR2: LGHNA and YSLEER. There are 14 residues in the CDR3. With 3 bases removed from V and 7 bases from J, the gap between germline ends came to 15 bases.

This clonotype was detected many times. The CDR3: CASSFGGTGELFF. CDR3 coding DNA: TGTGCCAGCAGTTTTGGCGGTACCGGGGAGCTGTTTTTT. The chain combines TRBV12-3 or TRBV12-4 with TRBJ2-2, with unresolved D. The CDR3 length is 13 residues. Trimming shortened V by 3 bases and J by 5 bases, and 7 bases separated the two germline ends.

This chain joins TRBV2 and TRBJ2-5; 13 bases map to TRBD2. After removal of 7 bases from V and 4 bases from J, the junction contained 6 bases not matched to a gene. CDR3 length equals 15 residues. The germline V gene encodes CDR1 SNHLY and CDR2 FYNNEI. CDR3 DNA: TGTGCCAGCACCTTACTAGCGGGAGGGCGAGAGACCCAGTACTTC. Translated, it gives CASTLLAGGRETQYF.